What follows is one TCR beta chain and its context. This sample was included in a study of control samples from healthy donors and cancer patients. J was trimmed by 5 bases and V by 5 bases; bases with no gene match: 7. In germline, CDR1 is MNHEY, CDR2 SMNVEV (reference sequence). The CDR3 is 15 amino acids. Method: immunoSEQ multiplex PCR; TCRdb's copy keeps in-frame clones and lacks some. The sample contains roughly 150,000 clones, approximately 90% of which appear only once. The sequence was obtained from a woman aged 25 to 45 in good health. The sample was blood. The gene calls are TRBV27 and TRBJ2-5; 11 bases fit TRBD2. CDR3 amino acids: CASSPRLAGRETQYF. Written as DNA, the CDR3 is TGTGCCAGCAGTCCTCGACTAGCGGGGAGGGAGACCCAGTACTTC.